The T cell receptor beta chain under discussion was sequenced for a study of blood T cell repertoires in COVID-19. On the study more broadly: T cells, B-cell-depleted T cells, or PBMCs provided the cDNA or gDNA that served as material.

The protocol was immunoSEQ multiplex PCR, while the TCRdb copy is restricted to in-frame clones and leaves out a portion. The sample carries more than 200,000 clones, over 75% recorded once. The age range of participants was about 18 to 90 years, with residence in about two dozen US areas. For recovered donors of Cohort 3, there were two negative PCRs, clearance, or symptom resolution. CDR3 length equals 14 residues. CDR1 is MGHRA and CDR2 is YSYEKL in the germline V gene. V lost 1 base to trimming and J lost 2 bases, with 9 bases between them. Sequenced material: PBMCs or T cells enriched from blood (not recorded which). This TCR came from a man aged 35-49 years who had recovered from COVID-19. This sequence joins TRBV4-1 and TRBJ2-7; weak D call: TRBD2 (5 bases). The CDR3 DNA is TGCGCCAGCAGCCAAGTAGAGGGCCCCTACGAGCAGTACTTC. Translating it yields CASSQVEGPYEQYF.